One sample yielded the 2 T cell receptor beta chains listed below, sequenced in a study of somatic mutations in cytotoxic T cells in rheumatoid arthritis. Clones were read by immunoSEQ multiplex PCR, and TCRdb kept only the in-frame ones, dropping some. This sample carries roughly 10,000 clones, over 80% of them seen once, and the ten largest clones take roughly 7.1%. Source material: CD8+ T cells sorted from blood. Receptor source: an adult with rheumatoid arthritis.

The rearrangement joins TRBV29-1 to TRBJ2-1; no clear D gene. The CDR3 runs 12 residues. Trimming shortened V by 4 bases and J by 3 bases, and 7 bases separated the two germline ends. Germline lookup yields CDR1 SQVTM and CDR2 ANQGSEA. The CDR3 sequence: CSVVLSYNEQFF. DNA of the CDR3: TGCAGCGTTGTACTGAGCTACAATGAGCAGTTCTTC.

The rearrangement joins TRBV29-1 to TRBJ1-3; D may be TRBD1 (5 bases). Germline V gives CDR1 SQVTM, CDR2 ANQGSEA. Between the trimmed V and J ends, which lost 6 bases and 4 bases, there was a span of 22 bases. This CDR3 spans 16 amino acids. The CDR3 DNA sequence: TGCAGCGTCGAGGTCTGGACATCCGTCGCCGGAAACACCATATATTTT. Translated, it gives CSVEVWTSVAGNTIYF.